The next 26 T cell receptor beta chains were all read from a single sample in a study of glioma-infiltrating T cells after dendritic cell vaccination. Method: immunoSEQ multiplex PCR; TCRdb's copy keeps in-frame clones and lacks some. The table records just over 95,000 clones, 79% of them present only once. The sample here was blood, taken before dendritic cell vaccination. The receptors stem from a human donor with glioblastoma.

Only one count was recorded for this clone. The J gene is TRBJ2-5, the V gene TRBV7-9; 14 bases are shared with TRBD2. The CDR3 is 18 amino acids. Losses at the gene ends were 5 bases for V and 5 bases for J; bases not matched to a gene: 13. Germline CDR1 reads SEHNR; CDR2 reads FQNEAQ (reference sequence). The DNA of the CDR3 is TGTGCCAGCAGCCACGGACTAGCGGGGGGCAATGCAGATGAGACCCAGTACTTC. Its protein is CASSHGLAGGNADETQYF.

The V and J genes are TRBV10-3 and TRBJ2-3; D call uncertain. The V end was cut by 6 bases, the J end by 0 bases, with 4 bases between. This CDR3 comprises 12 residues. CDR1 and CDR2 (germline): ENHRY, SYGVKD. The CDR3 bases are TGTGCCATCAGCGTTAGCACAGATACGCAGTATTTT. Translated: CAISVSTDTQYF.

CDR3 amino acids: CASSLGGGSETQYF. In DNA, the CDR3 is TGCGCCAGCAGCTTGGGCGGGGGGTCGGAGACCCAGTACTTC. The chain links TRBV5-1 to TRBJ2-5; 8 bases are a match to TRBD2. The CDR3 sequence is 14 residues long. J lost 5 bases, V lost 0 bases, and 3 bases had no gene match. Germline V gene lookup returns CDR1 SGHRS and CDR2 YFSETQ.

This chain joins TRBV10-3 and TRBJ2-3; 7 bases fit TRBD2. This CDR3 spans 16 amino acids. CDR1 is ENHRY, CDR2 SYGVKD, per germline. The V and J ends lost 6 bases and 4 bases, in that order; junction bases with no gene match: 13. The CDR3 region is CAIRPPMGGKADTQYF. The DNA for the CDR3 is TGTGCCATCAGACCTCCAATGGGGGGGAAGGCAGATACGCAGTATTTT.

The genes are TRBV18 and TRBJ2-3, with TRBD1 identical over 8 bases. The CDR3 has 16 amino acids. Germline lookup yields CDR1 KGHSH and CDR2 LQKENI. With V trimmed by 0 bases and J by 6 bases, 8 bases remained unmatched. The CDR3 nucleotides are TGTGCCAGCTCACCACCCAACAGGGGGTCGTCTGATACGCAGTATTTT. It yields the protein CASSPPNRGSSDTQYF.

This clone was seen only once. CDR3: CASSDRTGFDEKLFF. The CDR3 DNA follows: TGTGCCAGCAGTGACCGGACAGGGTTTGATGAAAAACTGTTTTTT. The chain recombines TRBV6-1 with TRBJ1-4, with 8 bases fitting TRBD1. Germline trimming cut 3 bases from V and 6 bases from J; bases unmatched to any gene: 6. The germline gives CDR1 MNHNS, CDR2 SASEGT. This CDR3 region has 15 residues.

This chain uses TRBV2 with TRBJ1-1; unclear D gene. The germline V gene encodes CDR1 SNHLY and CDR2 FYNNEI. CDR3 length equals 12 residues. Trimming took off 8 bases at V and 10 bases at J, with 17 bases between the two ends. CDR3 in amino acids: CASSPMLSGAFF. DNA of the CDR3: TGTGCCAGCTCCCCCATGCTATCAGGAGCTTTCTTT.

The rearrangement joins TRBV4-1 to TRBJ1-5, with unresolved D. Germline V gene lookup returns CDR1 MGHRA and CDR2 YSYEKL. V was trimmed by 4 bases and J by 4 bases, leaving 8 bases between them. The CDR3 is 13 residues long. The DNA of the CDR3 is TGCGCCAGCAGCCTGAGCCCTAATCAGCCCCAGCATTTT. Translating it yields CASSLSPNQPQHF.

This clone showed up just a few times. J is TRBJ2-5 and V is TRBV19; 7 bases are shared with TRBD2. J lost 6 bases, V lost 4 bases, and 8 bases had no gene match. CDR3 length: 14 residues. The germline V gene has CDR1 LNHDA and CDR2 SQIVND (reference sequence). CDR3 in amino acids: CASSTSTSDQTQYF. In DNA, the CDR3 is TGTGCCAGTAGTACCTCCACTAGCGATCAGACCCAGTACTTC.

This chain links TRBV2 with TRBJ2-3; D might be TRBD2 (5 bases). Germline-derived CDR1 and CDR2 are SNHLY and FYNNEI. Trimming took off 4 bases at V and 6 bases at J, with 8 bases between the two ends. The CDR3 spans 12 residues. The CDR3 spells CASSASFDTQYF. The CDR3 region has the DNA TGTGCCAGCAGTGCTAGCTTCGATACGCAGTATTTT.

The chain links TRBV5-1 to TRBJ2-7; 9 bases fit TRBD2. The germline V gene encodes CDR1 SGHRS and CDR2 YFSETQ. CDR3 size: 13 residues. After removal of 6 bases from V and 7 bases from J, the junction contained 8 bases not matched to a gene. CDR3 amino acids: CASTQTSGREQYF. CDR3 DNA sequence: TGCGCCAGCACCCAGACTAGCGGTAGAGAGCAGTACTTC. Full variable domain (rest looked up from reference TRBV5-1 and TRBJ2-7): KAGVTQTPRYLIKTRGQQVTLSCSPISGHRSVSWYQQTPGQGLQFLFEYFSETQRNKGNFPGRFSGRQFSNSRSEMNVSTLELGDSALYLCASTQTSGREQYFGPGTRLTVT.

This chain connects TRBV10-3 to TRBJ2-3; D not certain. The germline CDR1 and CDR2 sequences are ENHRY and SYGVKD. The CDR3 loop spans 12 amino acids. Trimming left V 5 bases short and J 0 bases short, with 3 bases between. The DNA of the CDR3 is TGTGCCATCAGTACTAGCACAGATACGCAGTATTTT. The encoded protein is CAISTSTDTQYF.

V usage is TRBV2 and J usage is TRBJ2-1, with D maybe TRBD2 (6 bases). Germline V gives CDR1 SNHLY, CDR2 FYNNEI. V was shortened by 4 bases and J by 9 bases, with 13 bases between the two germline ends. The CDR3 runs 13 residues. Here the CDR3 reads CASSGGVGSEQFF. The CDR3 DNA reads as TGTGCCAGCAGTGGGGGGGTGGGAAGTGAGCAGTTCTTC.

The gene calls are TRBV5-1 and TRBJ1-1; D not resolved. V was shortened by 1 base and J by 0 bases, with 10 bases between the two germline ends. The CDR3 covers 15 residues. The germline CDR1 and CDR2 sequences are SGHRS and YFSETQ. CDR3 sequence reads: CASSLSASVNTEAFF. As DNA, the CDR3 is TGCGCCAGCAGCTTGTCAGCGTCGGTGAACACTGAAGCTTTCTTT.

Only one count was recorded for this clone. The chain is built from TRBV19 and TRBJ1-2; 10 bases are a match to TRBD1. J gave up 5 bases and V 5 bases, and 11 bases lay outside the gene matches. From germline, CDR1 is LNHDA and CDR2 SQIVND (reference sequence). The CDR3 runs 16 residues. This chain's CDR3 is CASSPRRDRGYYGYTF. CDR3 bases: TGTGCCAGTAGTCCCAGGCGGGACAGGGGTTATTATGGCTACACCTTC.

This rearrangement joins TRBV10-3 to TRBJ1-2; 10 bases line up with TRBD1. With 10 bases clipped from V and 3 bases from J, the junction kept 17 bases outside the gene matches. This CDR3 is 17 amino acids long. Germline V gene data show CDR1 as ENHRY and CDR2 as SYGVKD. The CDR3 bases are TGTGCCACTAACTCCGGGACAGGGGCCAACTTTGACTATGGCTACACCTTC. Translation gives CATNSGTGANFDYGYTF.

The chain uses TRBV18 and TRBJ1-3; D uncertain. Germline V gene lookup returns CDR1 KGHSH and CDR2 LQKENI. This CDR3 comprises 13 residues. Trimming took 4 bases from V and 4 from J, leaving 8 bases between them. Here the CDR3 DNA reads TGTGCCAGCTCACGAGGGTCAGGAAACACCATATATTTT. Translating it yields CASSRGSGNTIYF.

This sequence joins TRBV6-1 and TRBJ1-5; D possibly corresponds to TRBD1 (5 bases). Trimming stripped 4 bases from V and 3 bases from J, with 10 bases between. This CDR3 comprises 14 residues. In germline, CDR1 is MNHNS, CDR2 SASEGT. The CDR3 DNA reads TGTGCCAGCAGTGTGGGGCGCGACAATCAGCCCCAGCATTTT. Protein sequence: CASSVGRDNQPQHF.

This clone is a singleton in its sample. The same CDR3 also results from other DNA sequences found in this sample. The rearrangement links TRBV6-5 to TRBJ2-7; D call uncertain. CDR1 and CDR2 from the germline V gene are MNHEY and SVGAGI. The CDR3 is 14 amino acids. V shed 0 bases and J shed 0 bases, with 6 bases lying between them. Written as DNA, the CDR3 is TGTGCCAGCAGTTACTCGTCGGGCTCCTACGAGCAGTACTTC. Translation: CASSYSSGSYEQYF.

The table lists this clone with a few counts. The chain links TRBV9 to TRBJ2-1; weak D call: TRBD2 (5 bases). Germline V gene data show CDR1 as SGDLS and CDR2 as YYNGEE. CDR3 length: 15 residues. Trimming removed 4 bases at V and 2 bases at J, with 13 bases between. CDR3 loop: CASSPILGTYNEQFF. For the CDR3, the DNA is TGTGCCAGCAGCCCCATCCTCGGGACCTACAATGAGCAGTTCTTC.

J is TRBJ2-1 and V is TRBV5-6, with D perhaps matching TRBD2 (5 bases). This CDR3 spans 15 amino acids. V was cut by 1 base and J by 3 bases, with 11 bases left in between. Germline lookup yields CDR1 SGHDT and CDR2 YYEEEE. The CDR3: CASSLRLRGYNEQFF. The DNA of the CDR3 is TGTGCCAGCAGCTTGAGGCTTCGGGGCTACAATGAGCAGTTCTTC. The complete variable domain, with remaining parts taken from reference TRBV5-6 and TRBJ2-1, reads DAGVTQSPTHLIKTRGQQVTLRCSPKSGHDTVSWYQQALGQGPQFIFQYYEEEERQRGNFPDRFSGHQFPNYSSELNVNALLLGDSALYLCASSLRLRGYNEQFFGPGTRLTVL.

The chain combines TRBV6-7 with TRBJ1-5, with D possibly matching TRBD1 (6 bases). TRBV6-7 is reported as an ORF; its role is uncertain. The CDR3 contains 17 residues. V was shortened by 3 bases and J by 3 bases, with 18 bases between the two germline ends. The CDR3 DNA follows: TGTGCCAGCAGTTATTCTCACCCCAGGACAGACAATCAGCCCCAGCATTTT. Its protein is CASSYSHPRTDNQPQHF.

The rearrangement uses TRBV4-2 and TRBJ2-7, with D possibly matching TRBD2 (5 bases). The germline V gene has CDR1 LGHNA and CDR2 YNFKEQ. V was cut by 1 base and J by 0 bases, with 10 bases left in between. The CDR3 has 15 residues. CDR3 in DNA: TGTGCCAGCAGCCAAGGTCCGGGGTACTCCTACGAGCAGTACTTC. Protein sequence: CASSQGPGYSYEQYF.

This sequence joins TRBV27 and TRBJ2-7; maybe TRBD2 (5 bases). CDR1 is MNHEY and CDR2 is SMNVEV in the germline V gene (reference sequence). This CDR3 has 15 residues. V was trimmed by 1 base and J by 7 bases, leaving 17 bases between them. CDR3 residues: CASSLLEGFSREQYF. CDR3 coding DNA: TGTGCCAGCAGTTTATTAGAGGGTTTCTCCCGGGAGCAGTACTTC.

This clone was observed a handful of times. This rearrangement joins TRBV11-2 to TRBJ1-3, with D perhaps TRBD1 (5 bases). Trimming stripped 3 bases from V and 4 bases from J, with 19 bases between. The length of the CDR3 is 17 residues. Looked up from germline, CDR1 is SGHAT and CDR2 is FQNNGV. CDR3 region: CASSFLTGGVVGNTIYF. In DNA, the CDR3 is TGTGCCAGCAGCTTTCTCACCGGGGGGGTCGTCGGAAACACCATATATTTT. Supplemented by reference TRBV11-2 and TRBJ1-3, the full variable domain reads EAGVAQSPRYKIIEKRQSVAFWCNPISGHATLYWYQQILGQGPKLLIQFQNNGVVDDSQLPKDRFSAERLKGVDSTLKIQPAKLEDSAVYLCASSFLTGGVVGNTIYFGEGSWLTVV.

The chain combines TRBV29-1 with TRBJ2-5, with 8 bases matching TRBD2. The CDR3 sequence is 14 residues long. Germline V gene lookup returns CDR1 SQVTM and CDR2 ANQGSEA. J gave up 5 bases and V 4 bases, and 9 bases lay outside the gene matches. CDR3 in amino acids: CSVAPATSAETQYF. In DNA, the CDR3 is TGCAGCGTTGCCCCCGCGACTAGCGCTGAGACCCAGTACTTC.